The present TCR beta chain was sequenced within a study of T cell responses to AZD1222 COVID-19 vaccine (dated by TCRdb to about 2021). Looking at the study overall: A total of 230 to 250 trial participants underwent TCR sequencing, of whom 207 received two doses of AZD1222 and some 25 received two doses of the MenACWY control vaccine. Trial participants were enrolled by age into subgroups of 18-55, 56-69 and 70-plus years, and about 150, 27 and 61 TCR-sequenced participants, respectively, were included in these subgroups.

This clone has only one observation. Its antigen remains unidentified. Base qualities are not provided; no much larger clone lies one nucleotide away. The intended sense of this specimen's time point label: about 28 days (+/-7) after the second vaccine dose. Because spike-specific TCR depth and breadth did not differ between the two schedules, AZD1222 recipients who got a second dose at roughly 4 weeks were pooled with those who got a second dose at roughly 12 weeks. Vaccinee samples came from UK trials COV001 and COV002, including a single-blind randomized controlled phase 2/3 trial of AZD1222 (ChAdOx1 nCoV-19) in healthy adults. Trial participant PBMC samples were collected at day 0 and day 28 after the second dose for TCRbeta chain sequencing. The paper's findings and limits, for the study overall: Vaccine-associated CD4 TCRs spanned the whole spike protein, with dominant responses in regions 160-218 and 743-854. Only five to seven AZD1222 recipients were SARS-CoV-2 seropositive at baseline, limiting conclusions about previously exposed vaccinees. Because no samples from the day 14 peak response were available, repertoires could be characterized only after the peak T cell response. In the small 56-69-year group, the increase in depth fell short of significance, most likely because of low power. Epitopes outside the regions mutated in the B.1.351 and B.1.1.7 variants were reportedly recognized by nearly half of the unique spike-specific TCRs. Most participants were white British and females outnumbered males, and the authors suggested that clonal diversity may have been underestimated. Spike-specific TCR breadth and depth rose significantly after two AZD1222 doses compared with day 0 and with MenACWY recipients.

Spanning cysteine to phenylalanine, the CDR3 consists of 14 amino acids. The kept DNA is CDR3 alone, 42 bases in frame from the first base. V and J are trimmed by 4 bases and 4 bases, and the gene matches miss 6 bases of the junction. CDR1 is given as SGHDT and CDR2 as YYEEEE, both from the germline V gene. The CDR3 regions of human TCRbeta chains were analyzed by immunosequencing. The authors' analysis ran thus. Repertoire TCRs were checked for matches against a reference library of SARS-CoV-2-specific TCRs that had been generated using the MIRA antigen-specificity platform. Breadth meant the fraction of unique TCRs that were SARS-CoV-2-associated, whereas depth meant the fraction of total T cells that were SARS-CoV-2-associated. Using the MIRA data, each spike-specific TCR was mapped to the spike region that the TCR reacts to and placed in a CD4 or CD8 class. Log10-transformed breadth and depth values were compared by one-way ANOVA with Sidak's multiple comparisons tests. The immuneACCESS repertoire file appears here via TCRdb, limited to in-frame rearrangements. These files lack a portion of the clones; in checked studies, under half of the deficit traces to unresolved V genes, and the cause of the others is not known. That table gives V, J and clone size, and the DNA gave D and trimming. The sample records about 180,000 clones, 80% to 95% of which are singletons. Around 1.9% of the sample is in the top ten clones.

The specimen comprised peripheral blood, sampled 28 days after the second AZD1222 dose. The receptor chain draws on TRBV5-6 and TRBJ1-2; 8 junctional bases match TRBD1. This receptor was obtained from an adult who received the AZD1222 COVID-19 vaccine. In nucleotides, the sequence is TGTGCCAGCAGCCCAGTCGACAGGGGCTATGGCTACACCTTC. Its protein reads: CASSPVDRGYGYTF.